These T cell receptor beta chains were read from a single sample in a study of shared clonotypes between healthy human individuals. Clones were sequenced by immunoSEQ multiplex PCR, and TCRdb holds only the in-frame ones, with some missing. The table has hundreds of thousands of clones, roughly 98% seen once; the top ten hold around 0.3%. What was sequenced was naive CD8+ T cells sorted from blood. These receptors were collected from a man aged 25 to 40 in good health. Both conserved end residues are part of each CDR3. Fields, in order: clone size, V gene, J gene, D gene, CDR3 DNA, CDR3 protein. D genes are given only for firm matches. Size values are once, few and many counts, or a class for expanded clones, and some rows have none.

clone_size: NA
v_call: TRBV4-1
j_call: TRBJ2-7
d_call: TRBD2
cdr3_nt: TGCGCCAGCAGCCAAGATAAAACTAGCGGCTACGAGCAGTACTTC
cdr3_aa: CASSQDKTSGYEQYF

clone_size: NA
v_call: TRBV7-8
j_call: TRBJ1-4
d_call: NA
cdr3_nt: TGTGCCAGCAGCTTAGATTCCTCCGAAAAACTGTTTTTT
cdr3_aa: CASSLDSSEKLFF

clone_size: NA
v_call: TRBV7-8
j_call: TRBJ1-2
d_call: TRBD1
cdr3_nt: TGTGCCAGCAGCACGTCGGGACAGTTCTATGGCTACACCTTC
cdr3_aa: CASSTSGQFYGYTF

clone_size: NA
v_call: TRBV25-1
j_call: TRBJ2-1
d_call: NA
cdr3_nt: TGTGCCAGCAGTGCCGCGGGGGCGAGCATCGGTGAGCAGTTCTTC
cdr3_aa: CASSAAGASIGEQFF

clone_size: NA
v_call: TRBV10-1
j_call: TRBJ2-7
d_call: TRBD1
cdr3_nt: TGCGCCAGCAGCGCGGACAGGGGGAAATTCTACGAGCAGTACTTC
cdr3_aa: CASSADRGKFYEQYF

clone_size: NA
v_call: TRBV28
j_call: TRBJ1-2
d_call: NA
cdr3_nt: TGTGCCAGCACCCCTTTTTCGGACAGCACGGCGGGAGGCTACACCTTC
cdr3_aa: CASTPFSDSTAGGYTF

clone_size: NA
v_call: TRBV28
j_call: TRBJ2-7
d_call: TRBD1
cdr3_nt: TGTGCCAGCAGTTTATACGGGACAGGGGATCCCTACGAGCAGTACTTC
cdr3_aa: CASSLYGTGDPYEQYF

clone_size: NA
v_call: TRBV27
j_call: TRBJ2-2
d_call: TRBD2
cdr3_nt: TGTGCCAGCAGGGAGACTAGCGGGCCGGCCGGGGGGGAGCTGTTTTTT
cdr3_aa: CASRETSGPAGGELFF

clone_size: NA
v_call: TRBV14
j_call: TRBJ1-1
d_call: NA
cdr3_nt: TGTGCCAGCAGCCAAGTTAGCATCACTGAAGCTTTCTTT
cdr3_aa: CASSQVSITEAFF

clone_size: NA
v_call: TRBV5-5
j_call: TRBJ2-7
d_call: TRBD2
cdr3_nt: TGTGCCAGCAGCTTAGGACTAGCGGGAGTTGAGCAGTACTTC
cdr3_aa: CASSLGLAGVEQYF

clone_size: NA
v_call: TRBV5-6
j_call: TRBJ2-7
d_call: NA
cdr3_nt: TGTGCCAGCAGCCCCCCAGGGGCCGTCGGCGAGCAGTACTTC
cdr3_aa: CASSPPGAVGEQYF

clone_size: NA
v_call: TRBV11-2
j_call: TRBJ2-7
d_call: NA
cdr3_nt: TGTGCCAGCAGTAATCCAGGCAGGGGTAAAAGCTACGAGCAGTACTTC
cdr3_aa: CASSNPGRGKSYEQYF

clone_size: NA
v_call: TRBV5-1
j_call: TRBJ2-1
d_call: NA
cdr3_nt: TGCGCCAGCAGCACTCGGTACAATGAGCAGTTCTTC
cdr3_aa: CASSTRYNEQFF

clone_size: NA
v_call: TRBV6-5
j_call: TRBJ2-3
d_call: NA
cdr3_nt: TGTGCCAGCAGTTACACGGGGCTAAACACAGATACGCAGTATTTT
cdr3_aa: CASSYTGLNTDTQYF

clone_size: NA
v_call: TRBV30
j_call: TRBJ2-7
d_call: NA
cdr3_nt: TGTGCCTGGAGTGTCGGGGACGGTTACGAGCAGTACTTC
cdr3_aa: CAWSVGDGYEQYF

clone_size: NA
v_call: TRBV6-1
j_call: TRBJ2-3
d_call: NA
cdr3_nt: TGTGCCAGCAGTGATTTCGGGGAGACCACAGATACGCAGTATTTT
cdr3_aa: CASSDFGETTDTQYF

clone_size: NA
v_call: TRBV18
j_call: TRBJ2-7
d_call: NA
cdr3_nt: TGTGCCAGCTCACCCAGAGCGGAGGGCTCCTACGAGCAGTACTTC
cdr3_aa: CASSPRAEGSYEQYF

clone_size: NA
v_call: TRBV27
j_call: TRBJ1-5
d_call: TRBD1
cdr3_nt: TGTGCCAGCAGTCAACTAGGGACAGGGGGCGGTCAGCCCCAGCATTTT
cdr3_aa: CASSQLGTGGGQPQHF

clone_size: NA
v_call: TRBV11-3
j_call: TRBJ1-1
d_call: NA
cdr3_nt: TGTGCCAGCAGCCCGTCCCAGGGGAACACTGAAGCTTTCTTT
cdr3_aa: CASSPSQGNTEAFF

clone_size: NA
v_call: TRBV2
j_call: TRBJ2-7
d_call: NA
cdr3_nt: TGTGCCAGCAGTGAAGGGCCGCGAAGCTCCTACGAGCAGTACTTC
cdr3_aa: CASSEGPRSSYEQYF

clone_size: NA
v_call: TRBV9
j_call: TRBJ2-6
d_call: NA
cdr3_nt: TGTGCCAGCCGTGGAATCTCTGGGGCCAACGTCCTGACTTTC
cdr3_aa: CASRGISGANVLTF

clone_size: NA
v_call: TRBV7-9
j_call: TRBJ2-7
d_call: NA
cdr3_nt: TGTGCCAGCAGCCGATCCGGGACCCTTTTTTACGAGCAGTACTTC
cdr3_aa: CASSRSGTLFYEQYF

clone_size: once
v_call: TRBV13
j_call: TRBJ2-7
d_call: NA
cdr3_nt: TGTGCCAGCAGCTTCCCGCGGGGCGCGAACGAGCAGTACTTC
cdr3_aa: CASSFPRGANEQYF

clone_size: NA
v_call: TRBV14
j_call: TRBJ1-1
d_call: TRBD1
cdr3_nt: TGTGCCAGCAGCACAAGACAGGGACGAGCCGATGAAGCTTTCTTT
cdr3_aa: CASSTRQGRADEAFF

clone_size: once
v_call: TRBV7-2
j_call: TRBJ2-7
d_call: TRBD2
cdr3_nt: TGTGCCAGCAGCTCCGGACTAGGGCTTTACGAGCAGTACTTC
cdr3_aa: CASSSGLGLYEQYF

clone_size: NA
v_call: TRBV25-1
j_call: TRBJ2-2
d_call: NA
cdr3_nt: TGTGCCAGCAGCGTCAAGTTGGGGGGCGCCGGGGAGCTGTTTTTT
cdr3_aa: CASSVKLGGAGELFF

clone_size: NA
v_call: TRBV4-2
j_call: TRBJ1-1
d_call: NA
cdr3_nt: TGTGCCAGCAGCCAAGTATCACAGTGGAACACTGAAGCTTTCTTT
cdr3_aa: CASSQVSQWNTEAFF

clone_size: once
v_call: TRBV6-1
j_call: TRBJ2-7
d_call: NA
cdr3_nt: TGTGCCAGCAGTGAAGCGGGTCTAACCTACGAGCAGTACTTC
cdr3_aa: CASSEAGLTYEQYF

clone_size: NA
v_call: TRBV4-1
j_call: TRBJ1-3
d_call: NA
cdr3_nt: TGCGCCAGCAGCCAAGATCCCGAACCATACTCTGGAAACACCATATATTTT
cdr3_aa: CASSQDPEPYSGNTIYF

clone_size: NA
v_call: TRBV14
j_call: TRBJ1-1
d_call: NA
cdr3_nt: TGTGCCAGCAGCCAAGAGAGGACAAAAGGGACGAACACTGAAGCTTTCTTT
cdr3_aa: CASSQERTKGTNTEAFF

clone_size: NA
v_call: TRBV2
j_call: TRBJ2-5
d_call: NA
cdr3_nt: TGTGCCAGCAGCGCAAACATCCCTAGCTACCAAGAGACCCAGTACTTC
cdr3_aa: CASSANIPSYQETQYF

clone_size: NA
v_call: TRBV13
j_call: TRBJ2-3
d_call: TRBD2
cdr3_nt: TGTGCCAGCAGCTCGAACCAACTAGCGGGGTTCACAGATACGCAGTATTTT
cdr3_aa: CASSSNQLAGFTDTQYF

clone_size: NA
v_call: TRBV11-2
j_call: TRBJ2-1
d_call: NA
cdr3_nt: TGTGCCAGCAGCTTAGCCGACCATTACAATGAGCAGTTCTTC
cdr3_aa: CASSLADHYNEQFF

clone_size: NA
v_call: TRBV7-2
j_call: TRBJ1-5
d_call: NA
cdr3_nt: TGTGCCAGCAGCTTAGCGGGGGTCGGGGGTCAGCCCCAGCATTTT
cdr3_aa: CASSLAGVGGQPQHF

clone_size: NA
v_call: TRBV27
j_call: TRBJ1-1
d_call: NA
cdr3_nt: TGTGCCAGCAGTTTAAACGGGGAAGGGATGACTGAAGCTTTCTTT
cdr3_aa: CASSLNGEGMTEAFF

clone_size: NA
v_call: TRBV5-1
j_call: TRBJ2-7
d_call: NA
cdr3_nt: TGCGCCAGCTCCTCCCGAACCCCTTACGAGCAGTACTTC
cdr3_aa: CASSSRTPYEQYF

clone_size: NA
v_call: TRBV15
j_call: TRBJ1-1
d_call: TRBD1
cdr3_nt: TGTGCCACCAGCAGAGAGAGGGGGCCGAACACTGAAGCTTTCTTT
cdr3_aa: CATSRERGPNTEAFF

clone_size: NA
v_call: TRBV14
j_call: TRBJ1-1
d_call: NA
cdr3_nt: TGTGCCAGCAGCCAGGGAGGGGGGAACACTGAAGCTTTCTTT
cdr3_aa: CASSQGGGNTEAFF

clone_size: once
v_call: TRBV5-1
j_call: TRBJ1-2
d_call: TRBD1
cdr3_nt: TGCGCCAGCAGCCCCAGGCCCGGGACAGGGGGCGCAGACTATGGCTACACCTTC
cdr3_aa: CASSPRPGTGGADYGYTF

clone_size: once
v_call: TRBV5-4
j_call: TRBJ2-1
d_call: NA
cdr3_nt: TGTGCCAGCAGCTTGGACCTAGTACATCAGTTCTTC
cdr3_aa: CASSLDLVHQFF

clone_size: once
v_call: TRBV2
j_call: TRBJ2-1
d_call: TRBD2
cdr3_nt: TGTGCCAGCAGAGGCGGGAGGGATGAGCAGTTCTTC
cdr3_aa: CASRGGRDEQFF

clone_size: NA
v_call: TRBV6-6
j_call: TRBJ2-1
d_call: NA
cdr3_nt: TGTGCCAGCAGTTACTCCTTCGGGACCTACAATGAGCAGTTCTTC
cdr3_aa: CASSYSFGTYNEQFF

clone_size: NA
v_call: TRBV29-1
j_call: TRBJ1-1
d_call: NA
cdr3_nt: TGCAGCGTCGACTCCAGGGAGGACACTGAAGCTTTCTTT
cdr3_aa: CSVDSREDTEAFF

clone_size: NA
v_call: TRBV5-6
j_call: TRBJ1-4
d_call: TRBD1
cdr3_nt: TGTGCCAGCAACGCGCCGGGACAGAATGAAAAACTGTTTTTT
cdr3_aa: CASNAPGQNEKLFF

clone_size: NA
v_call: TRBV2
j_call: TRBJ2-7
d_call: NA
cdr3_nt: TGTGCCAGCAGTGATCGCGGCCTCTCCTACGAGCAGTACTTC
cdr3_aa: CASSDRGLSYEQYF

clone_size: once
v_call: TRBV6-1
j_call: TRBJ2-2
d_call: TRBD2
cdr3_nt: TGTGCCAGCAGTGGCCCTAGCGGGAGTCTCGGCACCGGGGAGCTGTTTTTT
cdr3_aa: CASSGPSGSLGTGELFF

clone_size: NA
v_call: TRBV14
j_call: TRBJ2-1
d_call: TRBD2
cdr3_nt: TGTGCCAGCAGCCGGTTAGCGGGAGTTGAAACGAATGAGCAGTTCTTC
cdr3_aa: CASSRLAGVETNEQFF

clone_size: NA
v_call: TRBV7-9
j_call: TRBJ2-3
d_call: NA
cdr3_nt: TGTGCCAACGGGGCGATTCCTAGCTCAGATACGCAGTATTTT
cdr3_aa: CANGAIPSSDTQYF

clone_size: NA
v_call: TRBV7-9
j_call: TRBJ2-7
d_call: NA
cdr3_nt: TGTGCCAGCAGCGACGACAGAGACGAGCAGTACTTC
cdr3_aa: CASSDDRDEQYF

clone_size: NA
v_call: TRBV19
j_call: TRBJ2-7
d_call: TRBD1
cdr3_nt: TGTGCCAGTAGTATCAGCCAGGGGGCCTACGAGCAGTACTTC
cdr3_aa: CASSISQGAYEQYF

clone_size: NA
v_call: TRBV27
j_call: TRBJ2-7
d_call: NA
cdr3_nt: TGTGCCAGCAGTTTGGGCCGGGAACGTCGCGAGCAGTACTTC
cdr3_aa: CASSLGRERREQYF

clone_size: NA
v_call: TRBV4-3
j_call: TRBJ1-3
d_call: NA
cdr3_nt: TGCGCCAGCAGCCAATGGAAGCGGTCTGGAAACACCATATATTTT
cdr3_aa: CASSQWKRSGNTIYF